This TCR beta chain was sequenced in a study of blood T cell repertoires in COVID-19. At the level of the study: COVID-19 samples collected from the United States, Italy and Spain covered acute and convalescent phases. The cDNA or gDNA used as material had been derived from T cells, B-cell-depleted T cells, or PBMCs.

Authors' processing steps: Nucleated cell number was recorded as an estimate derived from reference gene primer amplification. Generated by immunoSEQ multiplex PCR, the TCRdb table keeps only in-frame clones and is missing some. From that table come the V and J calls and clone size; the DNA was used to work out D and trimming. The data show 150,000 to 200,000 clones, 70% to 90% seen once. V lost 1 base and J lost 0, with 12 bases in between. CDR3 length: 16 amino acids. This TCR was recovered from an elderly woman in a cohort sampled during active or convalescent COVID-19. The material sequenced was peripheral blood. The chain uses TRBV23-1 and TRBJ1-2; possible D gene TRBD1, 6 bases. TRBV23-1 qualifies as an ORF whose function is uncertain. CDR3: CASSQCCRTANYGYTF. The CDR3 DNA reads as TGCGCCAGCAGTCAATGTTGCCGGACAGCTAACTATGGCTACACCTTC.